Following are 4 T cell receptor beta chains from one sample sequenced in a study of OX40 agonist ivuxolimab in advanced cancers. Here immunoSEQ multiplex PCR was the method, and the copy in TCRdb shows in-frame clones only, minus some. The sample lists about 100,000 clones; approximately 90% were seen once. Sequenced here: CD4+ or CD8+ T cells sorted from blood, sampled in a trial of the OX40 agonist ivuxolimab. The receptor source for this set is an adult with an advanced solid tumor such as melanoma, head and neck, liver or kidney cancer.

The rearrangement uses TRBV5-1 and TRBJ1-1; tentative D call: TRBD1 (6 bases). This CDR3 has 15 residues. Germline CDR1 SGHRS, CDR2 YFSETQ. V was cut by 0 bases and J by 4 bases, with 13 bases left in between. CDR3 sequence reads: CASSLGPGVATEAFF. CDR3 DNA sequence: TGCGCCAGCAGCTTGGGTCCAGGGGTGGCCACTGAAGCTTTCTTT.

This chain joins TRBV7-3 and TRBJ2-1; perhaps D is TRBD1 or TRBD2 (5 bases each). V was cut by 2 bases and J by 2 bases, with 7 bases left in between. The CDR3 extends over 14 amino acids. CDR1 SGHTA and CDR2 FQGTGA come from the germline V gene. Here the CDR3 reads CASSLGGTYNEQFF. The CDR3 region has the DNA TGTGCCAGCAGCTTAGGGGGAACCTACAATGAGCAGTTCTTC. Full variable domain (remainder filled in from reference TRBV7-3 and TRBJ2-1): GAGVSQTPSNKVTEKGKYVELRCDPISGHTALYWYRQSLGQGPEFLIYFQGTGAADDSGLPNDRFFAVRPEGSVSTLKIQRTERGDSAVYLCASSLGGTYNEQFFGPGTRLTVL.

This clone has only one observation. CDR3: CAISPGYSYEQYF. Written as DNA, the CDR3 is TGTGCCATCAGCCCAGGTTATTCCTACGAGCAGTACTTC. The chain has TRBV10-3 and TRBJ2-7, with D unresolved. This CDR3 has 13 residues. V lost 6 bases, J lost 1 base, and 10 bases lay in between. Germline V lookup: CDR1 ENHRY, CDR2 SYGVKD.

The chain links TRBV5-1 to TRBJ2-3; D is unclear. Between the trimmed V and J ends, which lost 4 bases and 6 bases, there was a span of 9 bases. Germline loops: CDR1 SGHRS, CDR2 YFSETQ. The CDR3 runs 12 residues. CDR3 bases: TGCGCCAGCAGCCCCGCAGGCGATACGCAGTATTTT. Translation gives CASSPAGDTQYF.